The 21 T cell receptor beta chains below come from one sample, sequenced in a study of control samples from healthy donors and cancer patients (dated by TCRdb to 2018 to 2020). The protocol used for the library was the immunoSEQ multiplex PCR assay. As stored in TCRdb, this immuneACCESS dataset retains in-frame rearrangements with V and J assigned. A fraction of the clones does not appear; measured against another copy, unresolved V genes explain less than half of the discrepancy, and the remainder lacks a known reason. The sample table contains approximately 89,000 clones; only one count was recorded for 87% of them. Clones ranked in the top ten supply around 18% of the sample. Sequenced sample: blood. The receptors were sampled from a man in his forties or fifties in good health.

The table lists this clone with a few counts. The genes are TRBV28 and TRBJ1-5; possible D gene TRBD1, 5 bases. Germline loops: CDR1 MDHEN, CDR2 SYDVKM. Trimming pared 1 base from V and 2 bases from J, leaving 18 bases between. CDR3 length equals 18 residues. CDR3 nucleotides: TGTGCCAGCAGTTTATTGGGCCGGGGATCCAGGGGCAATCAGCCCCAGCATTTT. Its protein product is CASSLLGRGSRGNQPQHF.

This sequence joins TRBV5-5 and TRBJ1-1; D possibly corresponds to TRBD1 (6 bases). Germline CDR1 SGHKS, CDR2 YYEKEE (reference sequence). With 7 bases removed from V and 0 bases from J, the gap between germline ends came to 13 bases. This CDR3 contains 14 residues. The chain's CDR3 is CASYDRSLNTEAFF. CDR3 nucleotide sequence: TGTGCCAGCTACGACAGGTCCTTGAACACTGAAGCTTTCTTT.

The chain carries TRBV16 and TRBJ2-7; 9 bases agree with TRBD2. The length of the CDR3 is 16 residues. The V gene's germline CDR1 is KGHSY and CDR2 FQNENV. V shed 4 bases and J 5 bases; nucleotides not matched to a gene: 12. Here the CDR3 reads CASSLKSLAGTHEQYF. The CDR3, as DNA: TGTGCCAGCAGCCTTAAGAGCCTAGCGGGAACCCACGAGCAGTACTTC.

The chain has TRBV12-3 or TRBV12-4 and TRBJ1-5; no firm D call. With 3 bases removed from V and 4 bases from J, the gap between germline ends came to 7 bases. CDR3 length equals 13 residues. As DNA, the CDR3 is TGTGCCAGCAGTTTGATACAGAATCAGCCCCAGCATTTT. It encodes CASSLIQNQPQHF.

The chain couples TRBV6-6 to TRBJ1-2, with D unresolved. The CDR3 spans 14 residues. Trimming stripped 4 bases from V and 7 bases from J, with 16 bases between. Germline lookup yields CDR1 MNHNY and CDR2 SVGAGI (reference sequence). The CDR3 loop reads CASSSPGQGRGYTF. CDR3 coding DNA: TGTGCCAGCAGTTCCCCGGGTCAAGGACGTGGCTACACCTTC.

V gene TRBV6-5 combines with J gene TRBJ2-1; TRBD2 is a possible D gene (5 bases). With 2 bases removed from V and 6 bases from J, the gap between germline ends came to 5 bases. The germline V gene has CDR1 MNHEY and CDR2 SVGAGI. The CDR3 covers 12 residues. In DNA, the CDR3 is TGTGCCAGCAGTTACGGGAGCAATGAGCAGTTCTTC. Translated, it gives CASSYGSNEQFF.

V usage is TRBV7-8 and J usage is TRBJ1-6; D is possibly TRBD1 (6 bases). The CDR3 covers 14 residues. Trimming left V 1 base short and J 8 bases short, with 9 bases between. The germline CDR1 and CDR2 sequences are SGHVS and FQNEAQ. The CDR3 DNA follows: TGTGCCAGCAGCTTAGGGGGGGCGGATTCACCCCTCCACTTT. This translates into CASSLGGADSPLHF.

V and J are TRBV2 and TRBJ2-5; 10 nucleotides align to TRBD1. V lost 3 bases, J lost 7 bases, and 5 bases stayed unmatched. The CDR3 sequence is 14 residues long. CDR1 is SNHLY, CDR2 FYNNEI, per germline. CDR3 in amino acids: CASSERGQGLTQYF. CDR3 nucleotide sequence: TGTGCCAGCAGTGAGAGGGGACAGGGGTTGACCCAGTACTTC.

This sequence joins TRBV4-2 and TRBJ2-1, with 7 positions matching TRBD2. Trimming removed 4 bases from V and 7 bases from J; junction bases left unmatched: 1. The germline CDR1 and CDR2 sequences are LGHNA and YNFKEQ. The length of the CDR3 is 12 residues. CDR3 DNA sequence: TGTGCCAGCAGCCTTAGCGGGAATGAGCAGTTCTTC. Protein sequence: CASSLSGNEQFF.

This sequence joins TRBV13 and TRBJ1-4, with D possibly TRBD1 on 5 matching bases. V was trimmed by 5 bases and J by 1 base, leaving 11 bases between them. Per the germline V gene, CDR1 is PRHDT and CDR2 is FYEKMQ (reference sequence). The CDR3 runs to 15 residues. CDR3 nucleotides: TGTGCCAGCAGCCATCGGGACGAAACTAATGAAAAACTGTTTTTT. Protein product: CASSHRDETNEKLFF. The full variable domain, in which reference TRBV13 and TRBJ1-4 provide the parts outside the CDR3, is AAGVIQSPRHLIKEKRETATLKCYPIPRHDTVYWYQQGPGQDPQFLISFYEKMQSDKGSIPDRFSAQQFSDYHSELNMSSLELGDSALYFCASSHRDETNEKLFFGSGTQLSVL.

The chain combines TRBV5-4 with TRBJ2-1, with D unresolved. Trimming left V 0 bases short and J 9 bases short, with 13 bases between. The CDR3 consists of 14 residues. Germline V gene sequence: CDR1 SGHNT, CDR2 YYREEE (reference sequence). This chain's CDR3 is CASSLEAGIGEQFF. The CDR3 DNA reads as TGTGCCAGCAGCTTGGAAGCTGGTATCGGTGAGCAGTTCTTC.

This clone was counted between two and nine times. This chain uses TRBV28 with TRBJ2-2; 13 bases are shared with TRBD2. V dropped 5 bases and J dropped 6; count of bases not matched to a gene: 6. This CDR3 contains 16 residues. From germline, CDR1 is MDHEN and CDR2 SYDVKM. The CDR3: CASSPGLAGASGELFF. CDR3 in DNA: TGTGCCAGCAGTCCAGGACTAGCGGGGGCCTCCGGGGAGCTGTTTTTT.

The CDR3 DNA is TGCGCCAGCAGCCACCCAGGGGGTTACGAGCAGTACTTC. It translates to CASSHPGGYEQYF. The chain carries TRBV4-3 and TRBJ2-7, with 7 bases fitting TRBD1. V gave up 3 bases and J gave up 4 bases; unmatched junction bases: 3. This CDR3 comprises 13 residues. Per germline, CDR1 LGHNA and CDR2 YSLEER.

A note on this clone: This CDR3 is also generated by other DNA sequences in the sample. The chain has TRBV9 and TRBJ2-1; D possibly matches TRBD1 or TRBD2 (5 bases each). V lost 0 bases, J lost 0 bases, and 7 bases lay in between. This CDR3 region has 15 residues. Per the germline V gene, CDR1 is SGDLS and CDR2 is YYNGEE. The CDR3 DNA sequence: TGTGCCAGCAGCGTAGGAGGGGCCTCCTACAATGAGCAGTTCTTC. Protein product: CASSVGGASYNEQFF.

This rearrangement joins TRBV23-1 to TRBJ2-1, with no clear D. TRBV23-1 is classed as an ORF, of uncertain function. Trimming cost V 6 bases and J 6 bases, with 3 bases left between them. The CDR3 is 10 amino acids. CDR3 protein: CASSPNEQFF. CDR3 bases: TGCGCCAGCAGCCCCAATGAGCAGTTCTTC.

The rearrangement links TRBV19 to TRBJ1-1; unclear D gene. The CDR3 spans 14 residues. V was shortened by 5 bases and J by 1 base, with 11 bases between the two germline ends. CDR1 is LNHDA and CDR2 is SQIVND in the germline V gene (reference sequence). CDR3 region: CASSGRTGNTEAFF. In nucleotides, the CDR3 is TGTGCCAGTAGTGGGAGGACGGGGAACACTGAAGCTTTCTTT.

The CDR3 coding sequence is TGCAGCGTTGTGGGGGGCCTCTATGGCTACACCTTC. Amino acid sequence: CSVVGGLYGYTF. The chain employs TRBV29-1 and TRBJ1-2; a weak D match, TRBD1 (6 bases). The CDR3 contains 12 residues. With 4 bases removed from V and 4 bases from J, the gap between germline ends came to 10 bases. CDR1 is SQVTM and CDR2 is ANQGSEA in the germline V gene. The whole variable domain, remainder taken from reference TRBV29-1 and TRBJ1-2, is SAVISQKPSRDICQRGTSLTIQCQVDSQVTMMFWYRQQPGQSLTLIATANQGSEATYESGFVIDKFPISRPNLTFSTLTVSNMSPEDSSIYLCSVVGGLYGYTFGSGTRLTVV.

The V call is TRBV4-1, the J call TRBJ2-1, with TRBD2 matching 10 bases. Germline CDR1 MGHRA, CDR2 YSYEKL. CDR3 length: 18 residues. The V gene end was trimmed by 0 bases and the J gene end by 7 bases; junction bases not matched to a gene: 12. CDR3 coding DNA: TGCGCCAGCAGCCAAGATAGGAGCGGGAGGGCCATCGGGAATGAGCAGTTCTTC. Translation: CASSQDRSGRAIGNEQFF.

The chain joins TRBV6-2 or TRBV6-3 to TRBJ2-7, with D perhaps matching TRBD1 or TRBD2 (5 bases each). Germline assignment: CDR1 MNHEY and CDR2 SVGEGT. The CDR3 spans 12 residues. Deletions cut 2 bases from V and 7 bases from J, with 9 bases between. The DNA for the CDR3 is TGTGCCAGCAGTTACAGAGGGGAAGAGCAGTACGTC. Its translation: CASSYRGEEQYV.

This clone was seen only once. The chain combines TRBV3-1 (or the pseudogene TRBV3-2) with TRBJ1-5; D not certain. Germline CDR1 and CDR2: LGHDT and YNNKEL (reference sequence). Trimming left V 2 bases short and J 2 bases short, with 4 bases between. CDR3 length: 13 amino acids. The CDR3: CASSQMRNQPQHF. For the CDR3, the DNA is TGTGCCAGCAGCCAAATGCGCAATCAGCCCCAGCATTTT.

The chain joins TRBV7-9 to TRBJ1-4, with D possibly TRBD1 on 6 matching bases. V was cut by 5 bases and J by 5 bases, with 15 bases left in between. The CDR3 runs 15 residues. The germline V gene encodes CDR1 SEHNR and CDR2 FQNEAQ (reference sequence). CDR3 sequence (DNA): TGTGCCAGCAGCCCAGGGGCCCCGGGGAATGAAAAACTGTTTTTT. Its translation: CASSPGAPGNEKLFF.